Sequencing of this T cell receptor (beta chain) was carried out in a study of CD8 T cells in ankylosing spondylitis (TCRdb year 2017). Notes on the research overall: T cell receptor beta repertoires were profiled in healthy donors and ankylosing spondylitis patients so that disease-linked TCR variants could be found. The whole study cohort included about a hundred healthy donors and around 24 ankylosing spondylitis patients. Samples of peripheral blood were taken, and for ankylosing spondylitis patients, synovial fluid was collected as well. General study outcomes and caveats: The disease-linked clones showed a CD8+ phenotype and occurred at relatively low frequencies in peripheral blood. The disease-linked clones were reported as significantly enriched in matched synovial fluid samples from ankylosing spondylitis patients. Blood from ankylosing spondylitis patients appeared to be characterized by a TCR beta motif made up of several highly homologous amino acid variants. Some motif variants were previously reported in synovial fluid and blood of reactive arthritis patients, suggesting common disease-initiation mechanisms.

Reads for this sample came from an Illumina HiSeq 2500. Quantitative 5'-RACE with molecular barcodes was the method used to prepare the TCR beta libraries. Turning to the authors' computational methods: Disease-linked TCR variants were identified with a new computational method built on a probabilistic model of VDJ rearrangement. The public sequencing data were trimmed at Q25 with fastp and processed into clonotypes with MiXCR by TCRdb, which kept only in-frame beta chains. Rows with one shared CDR3 protein collapse into an entry with the most common genes and DNA. What appears here as the V and J calls and clone size reflects TCRdb's work, not the paper's. The sample table records approximately 540,000 distinct CDR3 sequences; about 13% of these occur just once. Together, the top ten hold 6.8% of the sample. From a lookup of the germline V gene (reference sequence), CDR1 and CDR2 are LNHNV and YYDKDF. Its CDR3 holds 15 amino acids, cysteine through phenylalanine. The DNA shown is the 45-base CDR3, in frame from base 1. V is shortened by 0 bases, J by 4 bases, and the region joining them spans 13 bases.

This clonotype was counted only a few times. Its antigen remains unidentified. No base qualities exist here, and no much larger clone lies one base off it. Input material: blood, either unsorted or a sorted T cell fraction (not recorded which). The V and J genes are TRBV15 and TRBJ2-7; D gene: possibly TRBD2, on 6 matching bases. This clonotype was sampled from a male donor with ankylosing spondylitis. The DNA sequence is given as TGTGCCACCAGCAGAGAACTAGCCTGGGGATACGAGCAGTACTTC. Its translation is CATSRELAWGYEQYF.